These 23 T cell receptor beta chains share one sample of origin, sequenced in a study of T cells generated in artificial thymic organoids. Semi-nested PCR with reverse primers in the TRAC or TRBC constant regions amplified each chain separately. TCRdb reprocessed the 5' RACE reads with MiXCR, giving one entry per CDR3 protein. This sample yields around 8,500 distinct CDR3 sequences, of which 18% are seen a single time; roughly 1.4% belongs to the top ten. Sequencing was done on a sample of naive CD8+ T cells from the thymus. The sample's subset: CD3+TCRalphabeta+CD8SP T cells; for blood, CD45RO-CCR7+ naive CD8+ T cells. The receptors stem from a human donor who gave cord blood stem cells for thymic organoid culture, a cardiac surgery patient who gave postnatal thymus, or a blood donor (not recorded which).

As for this clonotype: A clone one base away is much larger, so this may be a read error. The chain joins TRBV10-3 to TRBJ2-2; 7 bases fit TRBD1. V lost 10 bases and J lost 2; bases outside the gene matches: 4. Looked up from germline, CDR1 is ENHRY and CDR2 is SYGVKD. This CDR3 is built from 13 residues. The CDR3 DNA reads TGTGCCACACAGGGGTCCAACACCGGGGAGCTGTTTTTT. Protein: CATQGSNTGELFF.

With respect to this clonotype: A much larger clone sits a single nucleotide away, making a read error possible. The rearrangement links TRBV12-3 or TRBV12-4 to TRBJ2-5; weak D call: TRBD2 (5 bases). There are 14 residues in the CDR3. The CDR3 nucleotides read TGTGCCAACAGTCCGCGACGAGCGGAAGAGACCCAGTACTTC. Residues: CANSPRRAEETQYF.

This clonotype is medium-sized. This chain uses TRBV27 with TRBJ2-7, with D unresolved. V was cut by 6 bases and J by 3 bases, with 18 bases left in between. The CDR3 is made up of 15 amino acids. Germline CDR1 and CDR2: MNHEY and SMNVEV (reference sequence). CDR3 loop: CASSPLGGWDYEQYF. CDR3 sequence (DNA): TGTGCCAGCAGCCCCCTGGGTGGGTGGGACTACGAGCAGTACTTC.

The chain carries TRBV30 and TRBJ2-3; TRBD2 agrees at 7 bases. J gave up 1 base and V 2 bases, and 9 bases lay outside the gene matches. CDR1 GTSNPN and CDR2 SVGIG come from the germline V gene (reference sequence). The CDR3 is 16 amino acids. The DNA for the CDR3 is TGTGCCTGGAGTCCTAATGGGCTAGCGGGCACAGATACGCAGTATTTT. Translating it yields CAWSPNGLAGTDTQYF.

Turning to this clonotype: This may come from a read error, since a much larger clone is one base off. CDR3 residues: CASAEDSSSYNEQFF. The CDR3 DNA is TGTGCCAGCGCCGAGGATAGTAGCTCCTACAATGAGCAGTTCTTC. The V and J genes are TRBV2 and TRBJ2-1; D is ambiguous. CDR3 length: 15 amino acids. Germline loops: CDR1 SNHLY, CDR2 FYNNEI. V was shortened by 8 bases and J by 0 bases, with 14 bases between the two germline ends.

This clonotype showed up just once. V and J are TRBV5-1 and TRBJ1-5, with D hard to call. Germline CDR1 is SGHRS and CDR2 is YFSETQ. The CDR3 consists of 17 residues. V was clipped by 0 bases and J by 0 bases, with 13 bases between them. In DNA, the CDR3 is TGCGCCAGCAGCTTGGGCCCCCGGCGGTATAGCAATCAGCCCCAGCATTTT. Protein product: CASSLGPRRYSNQPQHF. The variable domain in full, completed from reference TRBV5-1 and TRBJ1-5, reads KAGVTQTPRYLIKTRGQQVTLSCSPISGHRSVSWYQQTPGQGLQFLFEYFSETQRNKGNFPGRFSGRQFSNSRSEMNVSTLELGDSALYLCASSLGPRRYSNQPQHFGDGTRLSIL.

This chain uses TRBV4-2 with TRBJ2-7, with D unclear. The V gene's germline CDR1 is LGHNA and CDR2 YNFKEQ. This CDR3 has 13 amino acids. V gave up 6 bases and J gave up 5 bases, with 14 bases separating them. CDR3 amino acids: CASSLSRVHEQYF. The CDR3 coding sequence is TGTGCCAGCAGTCTAAGTAGAGTACACGAGCAGTACTTC.

In its sample, this clonotype ranks as medium-sized (0.01 to 0.1%). The rearrangement uses TRBV5-5 and TRBJ2-5, with D unresolved. V dropped 2 bases and J dropped 1 base, with 21 bases sitting between them. The length of the CDR3 is 18 residues. Per germline, CDR1 SGHKS and CDR2 YYEKEE (reference sequence). The DNA for the CDR3 is TGTGCCAGCAGCTTTTGGGGTCTACTTTCTACCCTCCAAGAGACCCAGTACTTC. Amino acid sequence: CASSFWGLLSTLQETQYF.

The chain employs TRBV30 and TRBJ2-5, with 8 bases identical to TRBD2. Germline loops: CDR1 GTSNPN, CDR2 SVGIG (reference sequence). CDR3 length equals 16 residues. The V and J ends lost 6 bases and 2 bases, in that order; junction bases with no gene match: 14. The chain's CDR3 is CACNSGLAGPQETQYF. The CDR3 DNA reads as TGTGCCTGTAACTCAGGGCTAGCGGGTCCGCAAGAGACCCAGTACTTC.

This clonotype is medium-sized (0.01 to 0.1%). The chain has TRBV7-7 and TRBJ2-1; no firm D call. This CDR3 spans 15 amino acids. Between the trimmed V and J ends, which lost 1 base and 0 bases, there was a span of 7 bases. Looked up from germline, CDR1 is SSHAT and CDR2 is FNYEAQ (reference sequence). This CDR3 reads CASSLDPLSYNEQFF. CDR3 bases: TGTGCCAGCAGCTTAGATCCTCTCTCCTACAATGAGCAGTTCTTC.

V and J are TRBV7-9 and TRBJ2-3; D may correspond to TRBD1 or TRBD2 (5 bases each). The CDR3 totals 15 residues. In germline, CDR1 is SEHNR, CDR2 FQNEAQ (reference sequence). The germline V and J ends were trimmed by 5 bases and 7 bases, with 19 bases remaining between them. CDR3 coding DNA: TGTGCCAGCAGCGCAACGGGACCGTGGTTGAATACGCAGTATTTT. Translated, it gives CASSATGPWLNTQYF.

This chain links TRBV3-1 with TRBJ2-5; 8 bases are shared with TRBD2. V trimming: 4 bases; J trimming: 4 bases; junction bases outside the gene matches: 8. The CDR3 has 15 amino acids. Germline values: CDR1 LGHDT, CDR2 YNNKEL (reference sequence). This CDR3 is CASSPGAGGGETQYF. The DNA for the CDR3 is TGTGCCAGCAGCCCGGGGGCGGGGGGAGGAGAGACCCAGTACTTC.

By sample fraction, this clonotype is medium-sized. V and J are TRBV7-9 and TRBJ2-5; D is undetermined. This CDR3 is built from 15 residues. The germline gives CDR1 SEHNR, CDR2 FQNEAQ (reference sequence). Trimming shortened V by 3 bases and J by 4 bases, and 15 bases separated the two germline ends. The CDR3 reads CASSLQTAARETQYF. CDR3 in DNA: TGTGCCAGCAGCTTGCAGACGGCCGCAAGAGAGACCCAGTACTTC.

Judged by abundance, this clonotype is medium-sized. V and J are TRBV27 and TRBJ2-1, with D possibly being TRBD1 (7 bases). V lost 5 bases, J lost 1 base, and 12 bases lay in between. CDR3 size: 15 residues. Germline lookup yields CDR1 MNHEY and CDR2 SMNVEV (reference sequence). This CDR3 is CASSRAGGSYNEQFF. Written as DNA, the CDR3 is TGTGCCAGCAGTCGAGCAGGGGGGTCCTACAATGAGCAGTTCTTC.

The sample holds one count of this clonotype. This rearrangement joins TRBV7-2 to TRBJ2-1; 7 bases map to TRBD2. V shed 5 bases, J shed 8 bases, and the junction held 9 bases outside the gene matches. The CDR3 totals 14 residues. Per the germline V gene, CDR1 is SGHTA and CDR2 is FQGNSA. The CDR3 protein is CASSTETSHYEQFF. For the CDR3, the DNA is TGTGCCAGCAGCACTGAGACTAGCCATTATGAGCAGTTCTTC.

This clonotype has a count of ten or more. The chain links TRBV28 to TRBJ2-6, with D unclear. Germline V gene lookup returns CDR1 MDHEN and CDR2 SYDVKM. The CDR3 has 15 residues. V lost 10 bases and J 0 bases, leaving 13 bases between the germline ends. The CDR3 region is CATRQLGSGANVLTF. The CDR3 nucleotides are TGTGCCACCAGGCAGCTCGGCTCTGGGGCCAACGTCCTGACTTTC.

This clonotype qualifies as medium-sized. This chain connects TRBV27 to TRBJ1-2, with D possibly matching TRBD1 (6 bases). The germline V gene encodes CDR1 MNHEY and CDR2 SMNVEV (reference sequence). The CDR3 runs to 14 residues. The V gene lost 2 bases and the J gene lost 7 bases, with 14 bases spanning the gap. CDR3 nucleotides: TGTGCCAGCAGTTTAATCCGCGGGGGGCTTGGCTACACCTTC. Translation: CASSLIRGGLGYTF.

This chain connects TRBV7-9 to TRBJ2-3; D is unresolved. The V gene's germline CDR1 is SEHNR and CDR2 FQNEAQ (reference sequence). This CDR3 has 13 residues. Between the trimmed V and J ends, which lost 0 bases and 2 bases, there was a span of 3 bases. The CDR3 region is CASSLALTDTQYF. CDR3 bases: TGTGCCAGCAGCTTAGCTCTCACAGATACGCAGTATTTT.

This clonotype occurred a few times. It may be a read error: a sequence one base away is much more abundant. The chain links TRBV18 to TRBJ1-2, with a weak D call TRBD1 (5 bases). CDR1 and CDR2 (germline): KGHSH, LQKENI. The CDR3 has 14 residues. CDR3 sequence (DNA): TGTGCCAGCTCACCACCGTCGGGGACTTATGGCTACGCCTTC. Translating gives CASSPPSGTYGYAF.

The sample holds many counts of this clonotype. The V call is TRBV28, the J call TRBJ2-7; a possible D gene is TRBD2 (6 bases). Per germline, CDR1 MDHEN and CDR2 SYDVKM. V lost 5 bases, J lost 2 bases, and 16 bases lay in between. The CDR3 extends over 15 amino acids. The DNA of the CDR3 is TGTGCCAGCAGTCCAGGGACTGCAGCGGCCTACGAGCAGTACTTC. Translation gives CASSPGTAAAYEQYF.

A word on this clonotype: A junction end diverges from the germline sequence, so it may reflect a read error. CDR3 coding DNA: TGCAGCGTTTTTGGCCCCGACGGGATTCAGAACACCGGGGAACTGTTTTTT. Protein product: CSVFGPDGIQNTGELFF. The chain joins TRBV29-1 to TRBJ2-2; TRBD2 is a possible D gene (5 bases). CDR3 size: 17 residues. Germline V lookup: CDR1 SQVTM, CDR2 ANQGSEA.

This clonotype is termed medium-sized. The V call is TRBV13, the J call TRBJ2-2; D remains unclear. V lost 8 bases, J lost 1 base, and 17 bases lay in between. Per the germline V gene, CDR1 is PRHDT and CDR2 is FYEKMQ (reference sequence). The CDR3 is made up of 16 amino acids. The DNA for the CDR3 is TGTGCCAGCCGCCACTCGCCGGCGTGGAACACCGGGGAGCTGTTTTTT. Translating gives CASRHSPAWNTGELFF.

This clonotype was counted ten times or more. CDR3 sequence: CASSEFVQWESYEQYF. In DNA, the CDR3 is TGTGCCAGCAGTGAATTCGTACAGTGGGAATCCTACGAGCAGTACTTC. The genes are TRBV2 and TRBJ2-7; D call uncertain. The CDR3 totals 16 residues. In germline, CDR1 is SNHLY, CDR2 FYNNEI. V shed 2 bases and J shed 1 base, with 15 bases lying between them.